This T cell receptor (beta chain) originates from a study of CD8+ T cells in alopecia areata. Whole-study context: Treatment of the treated patients consisted of oral tofacitinib, 5 to 10 mg twice daily.

Germline assignment: CDR1 MGHRA and CDR2 YSYEKL. Trimming removed 4 bases from V and 2 bases from J, with 9 bases in between. The CDR3 extends over 14 amino acids. As the sequencing template, cDNA was produced by extracting RNA and reverse transcribing it. TCRdb keeps only in-frame clones here, not all; method: immunoSEQ multiplex PCR. The table has 150,000 to 250,000 clones, roughly 64% seen once. Regarding treatment: oral pan-JAK inhibitor, 5-10 mg twice daily. Sequenced material: CD4+ T cells sorted from blood, taken at week 24, from a patient treated with tofacitinib. The TCR originated in a human donor with alopecia areata. The chain has TRBV4-1 and TRBJ1-5; D unresolved. The CDR3, as DNA: TGCGCCAGCAGCCTCCAGCAGGGCAATCAGCCCCAGCATTTT. Amino acids: CASSLQQGNQPQHF.